The T cell receptor (beta chain) described here comes from a study of blood T cell repertoires in COVID-19. In the authors' workflow: Estimates of nucleated cell counts were drawn from the amplification of reference gene primers. This table comes from immunoSEQ multiplex PCR, and its TCRdb copy is limited to in-frame clones, with some not included. The D gene and trimming were derived from the DNA, and the V and J assignments and clone size from that table. This table has around 290,000 clones, 88% appearing once. The cohort comprised adults aged roughly 18 to 95 years residing in approximately 25 US areas. Cohorts were based on clinical histories the participants reported. Among Cohort 3 donors, those recovered had two negative PCRs, clearance, or symptom resolution. With V trimmed by 5 bases and J by 5 bases, 10 bases remained unmatched. CDR3 size: 18 residues. Germline V gene lookup returns CDR1 SGHTA and CDR2 FQGTGA.

The chain is built from TRBV7-3 and TRBJ2-2, with 14 nucleotides matching TRBD2. This TCR was recovered from a woman in her twenties or thirties who had recovered from COVID-19. The sample was PBMCs or T cells enriched from blood (not recorded which). The CDR3 protein is CASSLGLAGGVRTGELFF. The CDR3 DNA is TGTGCCAGCAGCCTTGGACTAGCGGGAGGTGTCAGGACCGGGGAGCTGTTTTTT.